Reported below is one T cell receptor beta chain. Its antigen is not yet known. Per-nucleotide qualities are absent, and no much larger clonotype sits a single base away. A single peripheral blood draw of around 120 mL on average was collected from each donor into heparinised tubes. Using a panel that included CD45RO, CCR7, CD25, CD127, CD95 and CD27, naive, central memory, regulatory and stem cell-like memory CD4+ T cells were sorted on a BD FACSAria II. All sorted populations exceeded 95% purity. PBMCs were isolated right away by Lymphoprep density gradient centrifugation and were stained directly, without culture. Samples were stained and sorted in pairs, with one healthy donor and one patient per experiment, so that batch effects were minimized. The entire isolated RNA was reverse transcribed using the High Capacity cDNA Reverse Transcription Kit, and thus expressed TCRB transcripts were sequenced. Deep immunoSEQ sequencing was performed on naive, central memory and regulatory T cell samples, with an average of roughly 4 million total reads per sample. Sorted cells were lysed in RLT buffer and RNA was extracted with DNase-treated RNeasy Micro or Mini kits, depending on cell number. Each cell subset was processed separately to prevent cross-contamination, with patient and healthy donor samples processed together. The immunoSEQ multiplex PCR was used to amplify TCRB sequences from cDNA, generating 87-bp fragments that spanned the CDR3 region. Sequencing of the amplicons was done on the Illumina HiSeq platform. In the source study's methods: PCR bias was computationally corrected using synthetic template baselines, reads within Hamming distance 2 were collapsed, and singletons that could not be merged were discarded. Reads were aligned against IMGT so that V, D and J genes, CDR3 length and insertions or deletions at six rearrangement sites could be assigned. Clonotype counts were normalized to sorted cell number within each subset before computing true diversity and Gini coefficients with the tcR R package. The overlap coefficient, calculated on TCRB nucleotide sequences, was used to quantify repertoire sharing. Imported from immuneACCESS, the table was reduced by TCRdb to in-frame sequences with V and J called. These copies leave out some clones; in studies compared against another copy, an unresolved V gene accounts for under half, and the cause of the remainder is not known. That table furnishes V, J and clone size, whereas the DNA furnished D and trimming. The sample contains about 170,000 clones, 6.5% to 8.5% of them found a single time. Together, the top ten hold 0.5% to 0.55% of the sample.

Deletion took 1 base off V and 4 bases off J, with a span of 19 bases between the germline ends. There are 18 amino acids in the CDR3, from cysteine to phenylalanine inclusive. The only DNA kept is the CDR3, 54 bases in frame from the first base. CDR1 and CDR2 (MGHDK, SYGVNS) derive from the germline V gene. The data derive from a study of beta chain features in type 1 diabetes (dated by TCRdb to about 2018). General notes on the study: No differences in mean age, gender distribution, total cell number or subset yield were found between patients and healthy donors. Across all samples, roughly 110,000,000 sorted cells were examined, and cell number per subset correlated strongly with RNA yield. In the study, TCRB repertoires of sorted circulating CD4+ T cell subsets from recently diagnosed type 1 diabetes patients were compared with those of matched healthy donors. Whereas all 28 donors provided naive and central memory subsets, regulatory and stem cell-like memory subsets were isolated from just 8 patients and roughly eight healthy donors. Broad study findings and their caveats: Naive, central memory and regulatory TCRB repertoires appeared more similar among patients than among healthy donors. Type 1 diabetes patients showed a moderate but significant shortening of TCRB CDR3 length in all four CD4+ subsets. Fewer insertions and more nucleotide deletions at VDJ recombination sites were observed in patients with type 1 diabetes, implying thymic rearrangement abnormalities. Because cDNA rather than genomic DNA was sequenced, highly expressing activated cells could have been over-represented, although no difference in activation and CD3 levels was found between groups. Because small numbers of individuals were included in the HLA sub-analyses, any influence of HLA type on TCRB rearrangement was left unresolved. PCR may preferentially amplify shorter templates, but because patient and control samples were amplified and corrected together, any resulting skew would affect both groups equally.

The sequence is built from TRBV25-1 and TRBJ1-4; a weak D assignment points to TRBD1 (5 bases agree). The source is a man younger than 30 with type 1 diabetes. The sample comprised central memory CD4+ T cells from blood. This receptor has the CDR3 CASSELSLFGQGNEKLFF. The sequenced DNA: TGTGCCAGCAGTGAATTGAGTCTTTTTGGGCAGGGTAATGAAAAACTGTTTTTT.